This TCR beta chain was sequenced for a study of CXCR3-negative and CXCR3-positive naive CD8 T cells. General observations from the study: Naive subsets had comparable surface CD5; TCR strength was inferred from TRB CDR3 properties.

The libraries of TRB cDNA were constructed through 5' RACE using UMI labels. TCRdb re-called the 5' RACE reads; one entry per CDR3 protein, DNA not given. The sample has about 26,000 distinct CDR3 sequences. Germline V gene sequence: CDR1 MNHEY, CDR2 SMNVEV (reference sequence). The CDR3 consists of 17 residues. Regarding this clonotype: Its antigen is unidentified.

This TCR derives from a human donor in good health. Some clones in this sample may be carry-over from other donors' samples. This chain connects TRBV27 to TRBJ2-1; the TCRdb call, TRBD1, lacks DNA for checking. The material sequenced was naive CXCR3- CD8+ T cells from blood. The subset here: CD45RO-CCR7+CD27+CD95- naive CD8+ T cells lacking CXCR3 (TNR3-). The CDR3 here is CASSPMKGAQTPGEQFF.